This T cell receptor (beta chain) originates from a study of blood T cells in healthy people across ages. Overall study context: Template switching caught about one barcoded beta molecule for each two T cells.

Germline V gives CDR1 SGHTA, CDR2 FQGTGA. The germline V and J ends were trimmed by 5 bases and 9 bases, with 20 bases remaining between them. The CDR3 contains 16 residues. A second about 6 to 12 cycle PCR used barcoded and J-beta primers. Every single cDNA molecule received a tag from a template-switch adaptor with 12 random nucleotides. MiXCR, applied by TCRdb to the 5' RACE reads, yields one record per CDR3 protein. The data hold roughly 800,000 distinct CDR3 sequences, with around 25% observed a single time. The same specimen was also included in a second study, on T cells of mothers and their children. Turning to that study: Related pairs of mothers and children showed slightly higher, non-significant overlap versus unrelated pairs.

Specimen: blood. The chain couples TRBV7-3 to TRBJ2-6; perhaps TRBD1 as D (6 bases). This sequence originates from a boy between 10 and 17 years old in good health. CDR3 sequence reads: CASSRTAPSLINVLTF. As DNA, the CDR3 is TGTGCCAGCAGCAGGACAGCTCCTTCCCTTATCAACGTCCTGACTTTC.